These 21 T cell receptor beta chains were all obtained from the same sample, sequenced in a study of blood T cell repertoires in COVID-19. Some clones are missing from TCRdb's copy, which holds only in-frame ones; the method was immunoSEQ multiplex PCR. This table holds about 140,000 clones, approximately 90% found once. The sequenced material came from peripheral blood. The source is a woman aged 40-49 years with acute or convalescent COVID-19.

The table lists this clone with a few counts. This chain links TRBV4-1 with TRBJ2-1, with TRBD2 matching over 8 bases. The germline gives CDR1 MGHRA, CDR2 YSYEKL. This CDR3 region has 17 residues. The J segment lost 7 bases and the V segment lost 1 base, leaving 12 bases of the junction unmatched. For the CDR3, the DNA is TGCGCCAGCAGCCAAGTGGGCGGGGGGTCATTACAGAATGAGCAGTTCTTC. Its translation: CASSQVGGGSLQNEQFF.

The CDR3 sequence is CASSPRTNSYEQYF. The CDR3 bases are TGTGCCAGCTCACCAAGGACTAACTCCTACGAGCAGTACTTC. The chain joins TRBV18 to TRBJ2-7; D might be TRBD2 (6 bases). V was clipped by 2 bases and J by 0 bases, with 8 bases between them. Germline V gives CDR1 KGHSH, CDR2 LQKENI. The CDR3 covers 14 residues.

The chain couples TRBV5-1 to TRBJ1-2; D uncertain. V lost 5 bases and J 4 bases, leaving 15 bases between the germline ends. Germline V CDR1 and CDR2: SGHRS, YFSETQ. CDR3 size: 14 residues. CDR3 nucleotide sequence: TGCGCCAGCAGAATTAAACTCACCGCCTATGGCTACACCTTC. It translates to CASRIKLTAYGYTF.

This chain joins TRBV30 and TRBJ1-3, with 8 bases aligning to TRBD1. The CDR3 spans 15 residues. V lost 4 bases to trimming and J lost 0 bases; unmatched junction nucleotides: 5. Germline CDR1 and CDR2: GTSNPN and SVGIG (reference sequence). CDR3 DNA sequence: TGTGCCTGGACCTCAACAGGGGGCTCTGGAAACACCATATATTTT. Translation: CAWTSTGGSGNTIYF.

The CDR3 loop reads CAISERLAGGAGEQFF. Here the CDR3 DNA reads TGTGCCATCAGTGAGCGACTAGCGGGAGGCGCGGGTGAGCAGTTCTTC. The chain has TRBV10-3 and TRBJ2-1; TRBD2 agrees at 13 bases. This CDR3 spans 16 amino acids. CDR1 is ENHRY and CDR2 is SYGVKD in the germline V gene. V shed 2 bases and J 9 bases; nucleotides not matched to a gene: 7.

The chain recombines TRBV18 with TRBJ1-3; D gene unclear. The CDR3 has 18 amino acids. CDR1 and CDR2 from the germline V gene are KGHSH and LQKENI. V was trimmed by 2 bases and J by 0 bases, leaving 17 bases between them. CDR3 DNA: TGTGCCAGCTCACCAATGTTGGCAGGCCAGAGCTCTGGAAACACCATATATTTT. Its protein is CASSPMLAGQSSGNTIYF.

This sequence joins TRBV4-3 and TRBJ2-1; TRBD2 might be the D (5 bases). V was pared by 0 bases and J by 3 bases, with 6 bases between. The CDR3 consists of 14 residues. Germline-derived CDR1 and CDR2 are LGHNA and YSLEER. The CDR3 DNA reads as TGCGCCAGCAGCCAAGATCGGGGCTACAATGAGCAGTTCTTC. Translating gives CASSQDRGYNEQFF.

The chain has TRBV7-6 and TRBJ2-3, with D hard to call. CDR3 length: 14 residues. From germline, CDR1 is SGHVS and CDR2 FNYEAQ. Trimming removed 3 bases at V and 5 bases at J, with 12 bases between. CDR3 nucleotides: TGTGCCAGCAGCTTGACCCCAGGTGAAGATACGCAGTATTTT. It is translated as CASSLTPGEDTQYF. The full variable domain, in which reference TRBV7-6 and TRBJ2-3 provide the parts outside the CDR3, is GAGVSQSPRYKVTKRGQDVALRCDPISGHVSLYWYRQALGQGPEFLTYFNYEAQQDKSGLPNDRFSAERPEGSISTLTIQRTEQRDSAMYRCASSLTPGEDTQYFGPGTRLTVL.

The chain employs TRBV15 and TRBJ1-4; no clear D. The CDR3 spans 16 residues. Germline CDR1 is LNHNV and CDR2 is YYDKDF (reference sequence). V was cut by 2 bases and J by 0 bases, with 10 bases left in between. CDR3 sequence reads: CATSRNPGSTNEKLFF. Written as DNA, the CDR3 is TGTGCCACCAGCAGAAACCCGGGTTCAACTAATGAAAAACTGTTTTTT. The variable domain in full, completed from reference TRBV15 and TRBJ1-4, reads DAMVIQNPRYQVTQFGKPVTLSCSQTLNHNVMYWYQQKSSQAPKLLFHYYDKDFNNEADTPDNFQSRRPNTSFCFLDIRSPGLGDTAMYLCATSRNPGSTNEKLFFGSGTQLSVL.

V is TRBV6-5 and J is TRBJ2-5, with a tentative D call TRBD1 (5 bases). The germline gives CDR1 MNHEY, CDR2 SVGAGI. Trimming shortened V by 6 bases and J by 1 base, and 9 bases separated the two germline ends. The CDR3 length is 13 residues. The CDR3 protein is CASSQDIQETQYF. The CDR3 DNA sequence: TGTGCCAGCAGCCAGGACATCCAAGAGACCCAGTACTTC.

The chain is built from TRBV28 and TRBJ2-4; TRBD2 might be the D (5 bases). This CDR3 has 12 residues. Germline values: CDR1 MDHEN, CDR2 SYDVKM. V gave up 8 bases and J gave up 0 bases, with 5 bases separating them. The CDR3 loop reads CASGLAKNIQYF. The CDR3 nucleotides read TGTGCCAGCGGACTAGCCAAAAACATTCAGTACTTC.

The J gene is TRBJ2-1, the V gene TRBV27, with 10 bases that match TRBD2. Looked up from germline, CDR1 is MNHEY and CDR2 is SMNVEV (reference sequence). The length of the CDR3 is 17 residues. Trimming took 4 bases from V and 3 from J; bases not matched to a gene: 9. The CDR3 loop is CASSSWELAGDYNEQFF. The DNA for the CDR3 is TGTGCCAGCAGTTCATGGGAGCTAGCGGGGGACTACAATGAGCAGTTCTTC.

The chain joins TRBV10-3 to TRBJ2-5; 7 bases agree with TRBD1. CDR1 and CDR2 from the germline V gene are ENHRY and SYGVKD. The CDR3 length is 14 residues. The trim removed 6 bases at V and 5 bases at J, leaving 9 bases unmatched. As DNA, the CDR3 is TGTGCCATCAGAGGGGGCAGCCCAGGGGAGACCCAGTACTTC. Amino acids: CAIRGGSPGETQYF.

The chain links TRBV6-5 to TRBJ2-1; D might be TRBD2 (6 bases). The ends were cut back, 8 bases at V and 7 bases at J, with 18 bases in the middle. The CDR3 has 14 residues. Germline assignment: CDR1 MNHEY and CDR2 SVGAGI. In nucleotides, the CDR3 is TGTGCCAGCGGCTTGGAGGGAGTCGGTAATGAGCAGTTCTTC. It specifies CASGLEGVGNEQFF.

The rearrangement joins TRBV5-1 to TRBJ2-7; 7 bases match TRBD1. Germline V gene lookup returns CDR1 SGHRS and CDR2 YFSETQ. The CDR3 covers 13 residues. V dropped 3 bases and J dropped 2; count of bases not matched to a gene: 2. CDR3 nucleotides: TGCGCCAGCAGCTGGGACAGCACCTACGAGCAGTACTTC. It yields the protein CASSWDSTYEQYF.

The CDR3 loop is CASSLPQGLGGQPQHF. The DNA for the CDR3 is TGTGCCAGCAGTTTACCTCAGGGCCTGGGAGGTCAGCCCCAGCATTTT. The gene calls are TRBV28 and TRBJ1-5, with D perhaps matching TRBD1 (5 bases). V was trimmed by 2 bases and J by 6 bases, leaving 17 bases between them. The CDR3 length is 16 residues. Germline CDR1 and CDR2: MDHEN and SYDVKM.

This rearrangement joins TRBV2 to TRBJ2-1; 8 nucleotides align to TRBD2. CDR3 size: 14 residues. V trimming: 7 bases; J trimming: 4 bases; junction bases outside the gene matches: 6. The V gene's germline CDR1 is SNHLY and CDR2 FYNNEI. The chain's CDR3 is CASKLAGLYNEQFF. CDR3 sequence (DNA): TGTGCCAGCAAGCTAGCGGGCCTTTACAATGAGCAGTTCTTC.

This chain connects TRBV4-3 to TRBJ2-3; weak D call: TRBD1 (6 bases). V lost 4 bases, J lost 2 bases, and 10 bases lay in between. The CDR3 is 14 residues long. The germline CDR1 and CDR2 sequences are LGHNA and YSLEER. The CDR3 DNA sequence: TGCGCCAGCAGCCCGGGACACCACACAGATACGCAGTATTTT. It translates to CASSPGHHTDTQYF.

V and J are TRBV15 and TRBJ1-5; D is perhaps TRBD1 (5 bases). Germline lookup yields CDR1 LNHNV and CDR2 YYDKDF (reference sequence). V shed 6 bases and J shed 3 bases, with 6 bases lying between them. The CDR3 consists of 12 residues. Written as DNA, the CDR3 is TGTGCCACCAGTGGGGCCAATCAGCCCCAGCATTTT. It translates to CATSGANQPQHF.

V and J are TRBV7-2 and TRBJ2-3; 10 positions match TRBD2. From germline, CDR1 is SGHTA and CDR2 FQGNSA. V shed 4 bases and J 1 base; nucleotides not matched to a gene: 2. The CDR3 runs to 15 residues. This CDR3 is CASSSGTSGTDTQYF. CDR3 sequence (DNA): TGTGCCAGCAGCTCCGGGACTAGCGGCACAGATACGCAGTATTTT.

The CDR3 loop reads CSVEDTQLSYNEQFF. The CDR3 nucleotides read TGCAGCGTTGAAGATACCCAGTTGTCCTACAATGAGCAGTTCTTC. This chain uses TRBV29-1 with TRBJ2-1; D unresolved. The CDR3 is 15 amino acids. Trimming stripped 0 bases from V and 1 base from J, with 10 bases between. CDR1 is SQVTM and CDR2 is ANQGSEA in the germline V gene.